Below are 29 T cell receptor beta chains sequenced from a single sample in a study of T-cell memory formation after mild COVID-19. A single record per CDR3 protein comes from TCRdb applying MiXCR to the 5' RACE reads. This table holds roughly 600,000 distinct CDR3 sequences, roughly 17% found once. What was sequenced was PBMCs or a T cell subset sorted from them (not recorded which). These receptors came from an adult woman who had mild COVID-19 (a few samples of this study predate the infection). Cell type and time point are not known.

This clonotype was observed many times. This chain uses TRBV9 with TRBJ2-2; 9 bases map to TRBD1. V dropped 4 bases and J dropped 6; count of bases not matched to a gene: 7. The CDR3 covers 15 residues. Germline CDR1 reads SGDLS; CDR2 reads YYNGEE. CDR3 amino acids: CASSYTGQGPGELFF. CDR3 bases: TGTGCCAGCAGCTATACGGGACAGGGACCCGGGGAGCTGTTTTTT.

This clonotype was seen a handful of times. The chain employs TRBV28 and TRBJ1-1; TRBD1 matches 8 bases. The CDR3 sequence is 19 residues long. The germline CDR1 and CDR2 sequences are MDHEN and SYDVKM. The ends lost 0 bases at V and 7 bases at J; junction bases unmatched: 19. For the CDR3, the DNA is TGTGCCAGCAGTTTATGGGAGCCTCCGGGACAGGCCGTTTGGGGTGAAGCTTTCTTT. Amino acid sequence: CASSLWEPPGQAVWGEAFF.

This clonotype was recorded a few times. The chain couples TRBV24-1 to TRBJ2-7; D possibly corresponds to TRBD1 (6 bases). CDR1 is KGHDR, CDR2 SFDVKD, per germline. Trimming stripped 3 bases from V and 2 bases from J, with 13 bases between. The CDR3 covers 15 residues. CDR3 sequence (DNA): TGTGCCACCAGTGATAATACAGGGCGACCCTACGAGCAGTACTTC. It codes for CATSDNTGRPYEQYF.

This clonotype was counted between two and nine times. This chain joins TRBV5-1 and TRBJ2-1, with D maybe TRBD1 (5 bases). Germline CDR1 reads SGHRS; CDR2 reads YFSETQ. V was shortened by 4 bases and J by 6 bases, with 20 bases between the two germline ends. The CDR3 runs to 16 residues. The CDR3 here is CASSHGLGQATNEQFF. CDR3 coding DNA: TGCGCCAGCAGCCACGGTCTTGGACAAGCCACCAATGAGCAGTTCTTC.

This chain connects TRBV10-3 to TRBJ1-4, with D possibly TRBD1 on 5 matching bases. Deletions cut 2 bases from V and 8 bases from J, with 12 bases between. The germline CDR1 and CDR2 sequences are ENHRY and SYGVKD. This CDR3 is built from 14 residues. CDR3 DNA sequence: TGTGCCATCAGTGAGCGTCAGGGAGGGGAAAAACTGTTTTTT. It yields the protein CAISERQGGEKLFF.

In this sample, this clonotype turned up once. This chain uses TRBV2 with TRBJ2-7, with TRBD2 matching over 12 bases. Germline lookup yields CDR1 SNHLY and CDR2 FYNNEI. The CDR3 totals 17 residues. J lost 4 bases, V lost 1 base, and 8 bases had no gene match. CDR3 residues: CASSEGPGLAGSYEQYF. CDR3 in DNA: TGTGCCAGCAGTGAAGGTCCCGGACTAGCGGGGTCGTACGAGCAGTACTTC.

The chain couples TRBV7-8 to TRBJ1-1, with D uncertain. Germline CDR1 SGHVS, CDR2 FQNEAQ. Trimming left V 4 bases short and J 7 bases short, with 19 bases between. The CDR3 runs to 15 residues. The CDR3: CASSSGDGSSYEAFF. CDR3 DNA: TGTGCCAGCAGCTCGGGCGACGGTAGCAGCTATGAAGCTTTCTTT.

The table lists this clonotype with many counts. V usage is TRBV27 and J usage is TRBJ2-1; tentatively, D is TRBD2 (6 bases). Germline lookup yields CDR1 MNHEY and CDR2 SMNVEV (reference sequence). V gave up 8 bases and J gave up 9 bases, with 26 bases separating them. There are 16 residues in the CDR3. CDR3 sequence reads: CASRPRPGWEAGEQFF. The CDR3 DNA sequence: TGTGCCAGCCGTCCCCGGCCGGGGTGGGAGGCGGGTGAGCAGTTCTTC.

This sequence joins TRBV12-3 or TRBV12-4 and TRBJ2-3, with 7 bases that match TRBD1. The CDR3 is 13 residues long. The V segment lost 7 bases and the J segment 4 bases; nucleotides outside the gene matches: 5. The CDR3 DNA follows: TGTGCCAGCACCCGGGACAGTTCAGATACGCAGTATTTT. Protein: CASTRDSSDTQYF.

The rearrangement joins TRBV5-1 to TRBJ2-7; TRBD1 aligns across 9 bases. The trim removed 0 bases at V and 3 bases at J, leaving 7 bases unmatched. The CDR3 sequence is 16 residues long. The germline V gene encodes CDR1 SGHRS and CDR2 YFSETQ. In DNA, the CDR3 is TGCGCCAGCAGCTTGGCGGGGGACAGGGACTACTACGAGCAGTACTTC. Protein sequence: CASSLAGDRDYYEQYF.

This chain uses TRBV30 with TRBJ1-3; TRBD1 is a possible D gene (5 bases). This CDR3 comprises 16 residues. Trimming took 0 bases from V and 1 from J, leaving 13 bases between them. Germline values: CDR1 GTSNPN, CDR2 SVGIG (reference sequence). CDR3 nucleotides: TGTGCCTGGAGTGTTAAGGGGCTAGCTTCTGGAAACACCATATATTTT. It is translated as CAWSVKGLASGNTIYF.

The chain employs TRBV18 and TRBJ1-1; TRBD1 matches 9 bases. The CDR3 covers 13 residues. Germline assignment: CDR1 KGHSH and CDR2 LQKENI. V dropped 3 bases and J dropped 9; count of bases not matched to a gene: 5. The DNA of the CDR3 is TGTGCCAGCTCACCCGACAGGGGGAGTAAAGCTTTCTTT. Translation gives CASSPDRGSKAFF. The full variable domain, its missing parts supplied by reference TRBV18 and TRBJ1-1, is NAGVMQNPRHLVRRRGQEARLRCSPMKGHSHVYWYRQLPEEGLKFMVYLQKENIIDESGMPKERFSAEFPKEGPSILRIQQVVRGDSAAYFCASSPDRGSKAFFGQGTRLTVV.

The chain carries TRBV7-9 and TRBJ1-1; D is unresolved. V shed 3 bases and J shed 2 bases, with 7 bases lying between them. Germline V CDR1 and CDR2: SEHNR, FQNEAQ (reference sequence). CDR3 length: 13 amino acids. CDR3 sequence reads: CASSFTKNTEAFF. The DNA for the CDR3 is TGTGCCAGCAGCTTTACAAAAAACACTGAAGCTTTCTTT. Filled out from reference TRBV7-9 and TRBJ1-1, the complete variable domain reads DTGVSQNPRHKITKRGQNVTFRCDPISEHNRLYWYRQTLGQGPEFLTYFQNEAQLEKSRLLSDRFSAERPKGSFSTLEIQRTEQGDSAMYLCASSFTKNTEAFFGQGTRLTVV.

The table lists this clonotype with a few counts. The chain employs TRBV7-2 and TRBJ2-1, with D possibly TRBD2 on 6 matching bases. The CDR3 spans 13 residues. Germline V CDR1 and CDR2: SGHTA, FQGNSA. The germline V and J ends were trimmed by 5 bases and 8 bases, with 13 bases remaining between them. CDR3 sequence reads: CASSPQGGHEQFF. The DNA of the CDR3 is TGTGCCAGCAGCCCCCAGGGAGGCCATGAGCAGTTCTTC.

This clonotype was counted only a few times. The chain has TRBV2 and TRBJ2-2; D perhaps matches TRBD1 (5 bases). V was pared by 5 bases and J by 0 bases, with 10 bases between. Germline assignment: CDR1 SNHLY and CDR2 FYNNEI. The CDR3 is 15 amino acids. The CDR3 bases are TGTGCCAGCAGTCCCAGGGTCTCGAACACCGGGGAGCTGTTTTTT. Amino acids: CASSPRVSNTGELFF.

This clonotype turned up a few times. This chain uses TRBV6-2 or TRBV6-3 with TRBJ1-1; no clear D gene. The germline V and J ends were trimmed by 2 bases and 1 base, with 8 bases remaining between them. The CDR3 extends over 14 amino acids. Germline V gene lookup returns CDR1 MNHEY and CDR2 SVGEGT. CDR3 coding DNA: TGTGCCAGCAGTTACGCCGGGCCGAACACTGAAGCTTTCTTT. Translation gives CASSYAGPNTEAFF.

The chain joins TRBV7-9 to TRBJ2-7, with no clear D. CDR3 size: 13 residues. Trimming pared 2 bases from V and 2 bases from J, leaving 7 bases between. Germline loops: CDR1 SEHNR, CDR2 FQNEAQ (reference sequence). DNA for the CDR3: TGTGCCAGCAGCTTAAGAGAGGCCTACGAGCAGTACTTC. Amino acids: CASSLREAYEQYF.

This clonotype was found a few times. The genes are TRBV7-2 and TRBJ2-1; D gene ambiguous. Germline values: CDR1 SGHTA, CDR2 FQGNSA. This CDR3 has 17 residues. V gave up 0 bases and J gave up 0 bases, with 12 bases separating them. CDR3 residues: CASSLASSRTSYNEQFF. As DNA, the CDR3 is TGTGCCAGCAGCTTAGCAAGTAGCCGGACCTCCTACAATGAGCAGTTCTTC. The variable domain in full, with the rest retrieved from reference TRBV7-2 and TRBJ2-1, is GAGVSQSPSNKVTEKGKDVELRCDPISGHTALYWYRQSLGQGLEFLIYFQGNSAPDKSGLPSDRFSAERTGGSVSTLTIQRTQQEDSAVYLCASSLASSRTSYNEQFFGPGTRLTVL.

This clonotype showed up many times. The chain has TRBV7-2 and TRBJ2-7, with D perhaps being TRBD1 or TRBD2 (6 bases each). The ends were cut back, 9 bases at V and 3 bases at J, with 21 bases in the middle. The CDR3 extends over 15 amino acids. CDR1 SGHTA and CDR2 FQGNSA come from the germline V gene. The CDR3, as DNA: TGTGCCAGGCCACCGGGGGCCTTCCGAGACTACGAGCAGTACTTC. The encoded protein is CARPPGAFRDYEQYF.

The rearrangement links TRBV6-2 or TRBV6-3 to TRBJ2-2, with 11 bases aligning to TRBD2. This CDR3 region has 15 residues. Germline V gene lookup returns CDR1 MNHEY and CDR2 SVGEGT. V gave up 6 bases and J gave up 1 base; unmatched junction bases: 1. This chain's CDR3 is CASRLAGENTGELFF. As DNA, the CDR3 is TGTGCCAGCAGACTAGCGGGAGAGAACACCGGGGAGCTGTTTTTT.

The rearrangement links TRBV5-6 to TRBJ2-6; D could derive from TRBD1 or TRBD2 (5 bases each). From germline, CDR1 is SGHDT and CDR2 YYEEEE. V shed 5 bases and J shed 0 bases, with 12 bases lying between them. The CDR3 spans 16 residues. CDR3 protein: CASRTGPLSGANVLTF. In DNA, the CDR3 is TGTGCCAGCAGGACGGGACCCCTCTCTGGGGCCAACGTCCTGACTTTC.

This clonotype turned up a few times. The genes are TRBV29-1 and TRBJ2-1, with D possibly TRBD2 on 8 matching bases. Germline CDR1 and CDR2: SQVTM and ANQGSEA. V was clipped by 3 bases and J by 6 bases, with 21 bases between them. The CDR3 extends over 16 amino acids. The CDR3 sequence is CSVDGSNREGANEQFF. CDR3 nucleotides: TGCAGCGTTGATGGGTCTAATCGGGAGGGGGCCAATGAGCAGTTCTTC.

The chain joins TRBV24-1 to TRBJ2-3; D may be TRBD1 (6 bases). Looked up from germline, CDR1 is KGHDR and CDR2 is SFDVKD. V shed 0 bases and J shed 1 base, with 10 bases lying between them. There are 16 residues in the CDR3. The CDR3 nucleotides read TGTGCCACCAGTGATTTGCAGGGGACCGGCACAGATACGCAGTATTTT. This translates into CATSDLQGTGTDTQYF.

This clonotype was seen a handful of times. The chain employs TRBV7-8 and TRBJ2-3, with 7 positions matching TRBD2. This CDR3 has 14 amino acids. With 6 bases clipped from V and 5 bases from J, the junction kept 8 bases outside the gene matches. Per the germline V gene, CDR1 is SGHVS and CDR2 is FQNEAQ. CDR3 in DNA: TGTGCCAGCAGGGCCTGGCCTAGCGGAGATACGCAGTATTTT. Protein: CASRAWPSGDTQYF.

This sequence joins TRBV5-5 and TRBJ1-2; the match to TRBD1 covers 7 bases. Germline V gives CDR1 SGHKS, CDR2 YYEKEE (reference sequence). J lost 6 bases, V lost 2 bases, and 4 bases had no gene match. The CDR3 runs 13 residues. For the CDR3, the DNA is TGTGCCAGCAGCTTTTTAGGGGGCAATGGCTACACCTTC. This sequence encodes CASSFLGGNGYTF. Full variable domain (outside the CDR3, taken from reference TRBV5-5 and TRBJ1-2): DAGVTQSPTHLIKTRGQQVTLRCSPISGHKSVSWYQQVLGQGPQFIFQYYEKEERGRGNFPDRFSARQFPNYSSELNVNALLLGDSALYLCASSFLGGNGYTFGSGTRLTVV.

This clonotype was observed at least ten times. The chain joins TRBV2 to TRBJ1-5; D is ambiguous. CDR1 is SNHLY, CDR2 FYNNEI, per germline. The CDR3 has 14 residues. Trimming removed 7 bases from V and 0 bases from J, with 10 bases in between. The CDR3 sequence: CASKAGYSNQPQHF. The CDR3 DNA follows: TGTGCCAGCAAGGCGGGATATAGCAATCAGCCCCAGCATTTT.

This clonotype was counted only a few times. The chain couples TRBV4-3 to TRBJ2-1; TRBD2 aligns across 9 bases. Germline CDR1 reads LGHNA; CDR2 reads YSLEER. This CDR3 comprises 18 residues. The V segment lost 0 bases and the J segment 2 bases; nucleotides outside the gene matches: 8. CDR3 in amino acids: CASSQDNSGRIPYNEQFF. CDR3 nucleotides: TGCGCCAGCAGCCAAGATAATAGCGGGAGAATCCCCTACAATGAGCAGTTCTTC.

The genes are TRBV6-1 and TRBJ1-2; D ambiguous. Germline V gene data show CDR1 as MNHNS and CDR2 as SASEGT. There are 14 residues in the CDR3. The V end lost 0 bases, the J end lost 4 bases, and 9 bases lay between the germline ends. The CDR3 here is CASSEAPNIYGYTF. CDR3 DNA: TGTGCCAGCAGTGAAGCCCCAAACATCTATGGCTACACCTTC.

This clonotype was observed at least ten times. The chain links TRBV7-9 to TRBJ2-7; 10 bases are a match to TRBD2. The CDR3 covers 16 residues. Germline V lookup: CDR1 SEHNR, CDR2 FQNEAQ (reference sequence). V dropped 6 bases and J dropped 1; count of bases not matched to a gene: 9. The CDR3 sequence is CASSLLAGAPSYEQYF. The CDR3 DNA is TGTGCCAGCAGTCTCCTAGCGGGAGCGCCATCCTACGAGCAGTACTTC.